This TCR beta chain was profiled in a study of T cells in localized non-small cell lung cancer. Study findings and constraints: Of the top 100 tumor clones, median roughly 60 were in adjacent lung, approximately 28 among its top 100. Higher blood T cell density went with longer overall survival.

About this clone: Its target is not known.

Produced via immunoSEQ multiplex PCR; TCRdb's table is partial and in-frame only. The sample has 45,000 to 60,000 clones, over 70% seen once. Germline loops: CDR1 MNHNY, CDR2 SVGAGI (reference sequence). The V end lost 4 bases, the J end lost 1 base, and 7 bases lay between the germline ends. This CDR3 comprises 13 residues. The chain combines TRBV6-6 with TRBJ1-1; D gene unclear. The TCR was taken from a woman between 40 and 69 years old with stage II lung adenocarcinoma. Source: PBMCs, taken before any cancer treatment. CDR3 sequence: CASSFATNTEAFF. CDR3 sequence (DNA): TGTGCCAGCAGTTTCGCTACGAACACTGAAGCTTTCTTT.